This T cell receptor (beta chain) was observed in a study of cytomegalovirus exposure and HLA in healthy donors. V was pared by 4 bases and J by 0 bases, with 3 bases of the junction left unmatched. CDR3 length equals 18 residues. The V gene's germline CDR1 is SEHNR and CDR2 FQNEAQ (reference sequence). Study conclusions and caveats: Within the data, a cluster of highly shared sequence variants was likely a sequencing artifact.

The PCR employed 60 Vbeta primers together with 13 Jbeta primers. Data came from immunoSEQ multiplex PCR; TCRdb stores just in-frame clones and leaves some out. The sample consists of fewer than 80,000 clones, 65% to 75% of them appearing once. Concerning this clone itself: Its antigen remains unidentified.

The chain uses TRBV7-9 and TRBJ2-6; TRBD2 agrees at 13 bases. The sequencing sample was made of PBMCs. This TCR was sampled from a man aged 50-59 years in good health and CMV-seropositive. CDR3: CASSSGTSGISGANVLTF. DNA for the CDR3: TGTGCCAGCAGCTCCGGGACTAGCGGGATCTCTGGGGCCAACGTCCTGACTTTC.